This is a list of T cell receptor beta chains from one sample in a study of CD8 T cells in ankylosing spondylitis. TCRdb processed the 5' RACE reads anew with MiXCR; each CDR3 protein has one entry. The sample has more than 150,000 distinct CDR3 sequences, around 13% seen once. The sequencing input was blood, either unsorted or a sorted T cell fraction (not recorded which). Receptor source: a female donor with ankylosing spondylitis or in good health (not recorded which). CDR3s include the opening cysteine and the closing phenylalanine or tryptophan. The order of the fields is clone size, CDR3 length, V gene, D gene, J gene, CDR3 DNA, CDR3 protein. D genes are given only for firm matches. Clone size is shown for a subset of rows, as once, few, many or a class of expanded clone.

>many|15|TRBV10-3|NA|TRBJ2-4
TGTGCCATCAGTGACGTGGCGGGACCTAAAAACATTCAGTACTTC
CAISDVAGPKNIQYF
>NA|14|TRBV6-1|TRBD2|TRBJ2-3
TGTGCCAGCAGTGGACTAGCGCCGCCCGATACGCAGTATTTT
CASSGLAPPDTQYF
>few|18|TRBV12-3/TRBV12-4|TRBD2|TRBJ2-1
TGTGCCAGCAGTTTCCACCCTGCTTCGGGAGGTTCCTACAATGAGCAGTTCTTC
CASSFHPASGGSYNEQFF
>few|13|TRBV19|TRBD2|TRBJ2-3
TGTGCCACCGGGAGGGCGAGCACAGATACGCAGTATTTT
CATGRASTDTQYF
>many|15|TRBV7-2|TRBD1|TRBJ2-1
TGTGCCAGCAGCTTCTCCGGGACAGGGGGCGTCGAGCAGTTCTTC
CASSFSGTGGVEQFF
>many|14|TRBV5-5|TRBD2|TRBJ2-7
TGTGCCAGCAGGCCACTAGCGGGAAGCTACGAGCAGTACTTC
CASRPLAGSYEQYF
>many|14|TRBV5-1|NA|TRBJ1-3
TGCGCCAGCAGCGGACTGCGCGCCGGAAACACCATATATTTT
CASSGLRAGNTIYF
>many|12|TRBV5-1|NA|TRBJ2-3
TGTGCCAGCAGCTTGGGGGCAGATACGCAGTATTTT
CASSLGADTQYF
>few|16|TRBV5-1|NA|TRBJ1-1
TGCGCCAGCAGCTTGAACAGGTTTCCTCGGAGTACTGAAGCTTTCTTT
CASSLNRFPRSTEAFF
>few|14|TRBV9|TRBD1|TRBJ1-6
TGTGCCAGCAGCGTAGGAGGGGGCGGTTCACCCCTCCACTTT
CASSVGGGGSPLHF
>many|15|TRBV12-3/TRBV12-4|TRBD1|TRBJ2-7
TGTGCGAAAAAGAGGGGGCAGAATTTGAACAACGAGCAGTACTTC
CAKKRGQNLNNEQYF
>many|14|TRBV29-1|TRBD2|TRBJ2-3
TGCAGCGTTAAGACTAGCGGGCGCACAGATACGCAGTATTTT
CSVKTSGRTDTQYF
>NA|14|TRBV6-5|TRBD1|TRBJ2-7
TGTGCCAGCACATTACCGACAGGGGGCTACGAGCAGTACTTC
CASTLPTGGYEQYF
>many|14|TRBV29-1|NA|TRBJ2-1
TGCAGCGTTGTCCCTGTGCGCTCCTACAATGAGCAGTTCTTC
CSVVPVRSYNEQFF
>many|11|TRBV12-3/TRBV12-4|NA|TRBJ2-1
TGTGCCAGCAGTGAGCGCAATGAGCAGTTCTTC
CASSERNEQFF
>many|15|TRBV25-1|TRBD1|TRBJ2-7
TGTGCCAGCAGTCCACAGCGACAGGGTTTTAACGAGCAGTACTTC
CASSPQRQGFNEQYF
>many|15|TRBV7-7|TRBD2|TRBJ2-1
TGTGCCAGCAGCTTGTCACTAGCGGGAAGGAATGAGCAGTTCTTC
CASSLSLAGRNEQFF
>many|16|TRBV5-1|TRBD2|TRBJ2-1
TGCGCCAGCAGCCCCGGGACTAGCGGGAGGGATAATGAGCAGTTCTTC
CASSPGTSGRDNEQFF
>few|18|TRBV11-2|TRBD2|TRBJ2-1
TGTGCCAGCAGCTCCCCCGCAATACTAGCGGGAGGGGGGAATGAGCAGTTCTTC
CASSSPAILAGGGNEQFF
>many|14|TRBV5-1|NA|TRBJ2-3
TGCGCCAGCAGCTTTGGGTCCTCGGGAGAAGGGCAGTATTTT
CASSFGSSGEGQYF
>many|14|TRBV5-5|NA|TRBJ2-2
TGTGCCAGCAGCTTGGCCGCTAGCATCGGGGAGCTGTTTTTT
CASSLAASIGELFF
>many|16|TRBV5-1|TRBD1|TRBJ2-3
TGCGCCAGCACCGGATTAGGGGGCCTTAGCACAGATACGCAGTATTTT
CASTGLGGLSTDTQYF